The following is a T cell receptor (beta chain) sequence with its context. Germline trimming cut 3 bases from V and 3 bases from J; bases unmatched to any gene: 7. This CDR3 is built from 17 residues. Germline lookup yields CDR1 SGHRS and CDR2 YFSETQ. A marrow graft followed busulfan-fludarabine conditioning, with cyclophosphamide on days +3 and +4. The data derive from a study of T cells after posttransplantation cyclophosphamide. The repertoire was sequenced with immunoSEQ multiplex PCR; TCRdb's copy has only in-frame clones and lacks some. The sample contains just under 20,000 clones, about nine tenths of which appear only once.

J is TRBJ2-3 and V is TRBV5-1; TRBD2 aligns across 13 bases. The origin of this receptor is a female patient in her 40s who received an allogeneic stem cell transplant from a related donor, was CMV-positive, and had no GVHD. T cells may partly derive from the graft donor. Sequencing used PBMCs, obtained after allogeneic stem cell transplant with posttransplant cyclophosphamide. The CDR3 coding sequence is TGCGCCAGCAGCTCGAGGGGACTAGCGGGGTTAACAGATACGCAGTATTTT. Translated, it gives CASSSRGLAGLTDTQYF.